The clone carrying this TCR beta chain was observed at least ten times. As yet, its antigen is unknown. These data come from a study of T cell repertoires in cytomegalovirus infection. Study as a whole: Both CMV infection and a matching HLA type were indicated by public TCR beta signatures.

The study's findings and limits: Summed frequency of shared TCR beta families picked out CMV carriers who also had the relevant HLA. There were HLA-C-restricted CMV-specific TCR beta clonotypes dominating the ex vivo response.

TCRdb analysed the reads with MiXCR anew, one entry per CDR3 protein. This table holds 150,000 to 200,000 distinct CDR3 sequences, around 14% found once. The trim removed 5 bases at V and 0 bases at J, leaving 3 bases unmatched. CDR3 length equals 15 residues. Germline CDR1 SGHTA, CDR2 FQGNSA. Sequenced: PBMCs. The origin of this receptor is a human donor in good health (CMV status not recorded). Some clones in this sample may be carry-over from other donors' samples. The genes are TRBV7-2 and TRBJ2-1, with TRBD2 matching over 8 bases. Written as DNA, the CDR3 is TGTGCCAGCAGCCCCGGGGGGGGCTCCTACAATGAGCAGTTCTTC. Amino acid sequence: CASSPGGGSYNEQFF.